Following are 15 T cell receptor beta chains from one sample sequenced in a study of CD8 T cell repertoires and HIV-1 epitope variants. No antigens are known for them. The assay was immunoSEQ multiplex PCR, and TCRdb's table has in-frame clones only and misses some. Of some 4,400 clones in the sample, approximately 65% were seen once. Sequencing was done on a sample of cultured CD8+ T cells derived from PBMCs. The receptors derive from a male donor with HIV.

This clone has more than one count but fewer than ten. The chain joins TRBV28 to TRBJ2-5; possibly TRBD1 or TRBD2 for D (5 bases each). This CDR3 region has 14 residues. The V and J ends lost 1 base and 10 bases respectively, with 16 bases between them. Per germline, CDR1 MDHEN and CDR2 SYDVKM. CDR3 DNA sequence: TGTGCCAGCAGTTTATCCGGGGCCTCATGGGGCCAGTACTTC. This sequence encodes CASSLSGASWGQYF.

The chain combines TRBV6-4 with TRBJ2-7; D not resolved. The CDR3 loop spans 12 amino acids. The germline gives CDR1 MRHNA, CDR2 SNTAGT. Trimming left V 7 bases short and J 7 bases short, with 14 bases between. The CDR3 bases are TGTGCCAGCACCCCTTACCCCTGGGAGCAGTACTTC. The encoded protein is CASTPYPWEQYF.

This clone has a handful of counts. The J gene is TRBJ2-7, the V gene TRBV28; D is undetermined. The CDR3 totals 20 residues. V lost 3 bases to trimming and J lost 2 bases, with 29 bases between them. Germline CDR1 MDHEN, CDR2 SYDVKM. In DNA, the CDR3 is TGTGCCAGCAGTTTCCCCCCCCCTAGTCCCAATACACCTACCACCTACGAGCAGTACTTC. This encodes CASSFPPPSPNTPTTYEQYF.

V and J are TRBV6-5 and TRBJ2-7; D is possibly TRBD1 or TRBD2 (5 bases each). Germline loops: CDR1 MNHEY, CDR2 SVGAGI. Trimming stripped 6 bases from V and 2 bases from J, with 14 bases between. The CDR3 is 14 amino acids. CDR3 residues: CASSPGAITYEQYF. The CDR3 coding sequence is TGTGCCAGCAGCCCCGGGGCGATTACCTACGAGCAGTACTTC.

The chain combines TRBV6-5 with TRBJ2-1; 10 nucleotides agree with TRBD2. The germline V gene has CDR1 MNHEY and CDR2 SVGAGI. This CDR3 comprises 16 residues. V trimming: 0 bases; J trimming: 5 bases; junction bases outside the gene matches: 4. As DNA, the CDR3 is TGTGCCAGCAGTTACTCCCCTAGCGGGAGAAACAATGAGCAGTTCTTC. Translated: CASSYSPSGRNNEQFF.

This chain links TRBV28 with TRBJ1-1; possibly TRBD1 for D (5 bases). Germline V gives CDR1 MDHEN, CDR2 SYDVKM. The CDR3 sequence is 14 residues long. V was clipped by 7 bases and J by 7 bases, with 19 bases between them. CDR3 DNA sequence: TGTGCCAGCACAGACTGGGACGGGAGCCGTGAAGCTTTCTTT. Translating it yields CASTDWDGSREAFF.

The rearrangement links TRBV28 to TRBJ1-1; D uncertain. The V gene's germline CDR1 is MDHEN and CDR2 SYDVKM. Trimming removed 3 bases at V and 1 base at J, with 9 bases between. This CDR3 is 14 amino acids long. CDR3 residues: CASSFRTWNTEAFF. The DNA for the CDR3 is TGTGCCAGCAGTTTTAGGACGTGGAACACTGAAGCTTTCTTT.

The chain couples TRBV28 to TRBJ2-5; D possibly corresponds to TRBD1 (5 bases). The end of the DNA fits TRBJ2-7 better, so the J call may be wrong. Germline loops: CDR1 MDHEN, CDR2 SYDVKM. The CDR3 consists of 12 residues. CDR3 DNA sequence: TGTGCCAGCACCTGGGGCCGCTACGAGCAGTACTTC. Protein: CASTWGRYEQYF.

As DNA, the CDR3 is TGTGCCAGCAGCTTAGTGGGACAGGGTAATCAGCCCCAGCATTTT. Translated: CASSLVGQGNQPQHF. The J gene is TRBJ1-5, the V gene TRBV7-2; 9 bases map to TRBD1. This CDR3 contains 15 residues. The V gene's germline CDR1 is SGHTA and CDR2 FQGNSA. V was clipped by 1 base and J by 4 bases; unmatched bases: 2.

The chain has TRBV14 and TRBJ2-1; 12 bases map to TRBD2. V shed 4 bases and J 5 bases; nucleotides not matched to a gene: 3. CDR1 is SGHDN and CDR2 is FVKESK in the germline V gene. The CDR3 spans 15 residues. As DNA, the CDR3 is TGTGCCAGCAGCCGACTAGCGGGGGTCGACAATGAGCAGTTCTTC. Amino acid sequence: CASSRLAGVDNEQFF.

The chain is built from TRBV6-6 and TRBJ1-2, with 8 bases fitting TRBD1. V lost 4 bases, J lost 7 bases, and 5 bases stayed unmatched. Germline V lookup: CDR1 MNHNY, CDR2 SVGAGI (reference sequence). There are 13 residues in the CDR3. CDR3 nucleotides: TGTGCCAGCAGTTTACAGGGGGACGGTGGCTACACCTTC. It codes for CASSLQGDGGYTF.

The chain has TRBV7-2 and TRBJ2-1; possible D gene TRBD1, 6 bases. The germline gives CDR1 SGHTA, CDR2 FQGNSA. There are 13 residues in the CDR3. Deletions cut 6 bases from V and 3 bases from J, with 9 bases between. The CDR3, as DNA: TGTGCCAGCAGACTGGACAGCTACAATGAGCAGTTCTTC. Protein product: CASRLDSYNEQFF.

The rearrangement uses TRBV6-5 and TRBJ2-1, with D perhaps given as TRBD1 or TRBD2 (5 bases each). The CDR3 sequence is 14 residues long. Germline V gene sequence: CDR1 MNHEY, CDR2 SVGAGI. V lost 7 bases and J lost 4, with 14 bases in between. The CDR3 DNA reads as TGTGCCAGCATGGGGCGTCCGGGGTACAATGAGCAGTTCTTC. It is translated as CASMGRPGYNEQFF.

This chain uses TRBV9 with TRBJ1-1; TRBD1 matches at 12 bases. The CDR3 is made up of 15 amino acids. Germline trimming cut 4 bases from V and 7 bases from J; bases unmatched to any gene: 8. Per the germline V gene, CDR1 is SGDLS and CDR2 is YYNGEE. The CDR3 loop is CASSSSRDRGHEAFF. The CDR3 bases are TGTGCCAGCAGCTCGTCCCGGGACAGGGGGCATGAAGCTTTCTTT. The variable domain in full, completed from reference TRBV9 and TRBJ1-1, reads DSGVTQTPKHLITATGQRVTLRCSPRSGDLSVYWYQQSLDQGLQFLIQYYNGEERAKGNILERFSAQQFPDLHSELNLSSLELGDSALYFCASSSSRDRGHEAFFGQGTRLTVV.

V gene TRBV7-2 combines with J gene TRBJ2-3, with D perhaps matching TRBD1 (5 bases). V dropped 5 bases and J dropped 0 bases, with 9 bases sitting between them. Germline assignment: CDR1 SGHTA and CDR2 FQGNSA. The length of the CDR3 is 14 residues. This CDR3 is CASSPGHSTDTQYF. CDR3 nucleotide sequence: TGTGCCAGCAGCCCAGGACATAGCACAGATACGCAGTATTTT.